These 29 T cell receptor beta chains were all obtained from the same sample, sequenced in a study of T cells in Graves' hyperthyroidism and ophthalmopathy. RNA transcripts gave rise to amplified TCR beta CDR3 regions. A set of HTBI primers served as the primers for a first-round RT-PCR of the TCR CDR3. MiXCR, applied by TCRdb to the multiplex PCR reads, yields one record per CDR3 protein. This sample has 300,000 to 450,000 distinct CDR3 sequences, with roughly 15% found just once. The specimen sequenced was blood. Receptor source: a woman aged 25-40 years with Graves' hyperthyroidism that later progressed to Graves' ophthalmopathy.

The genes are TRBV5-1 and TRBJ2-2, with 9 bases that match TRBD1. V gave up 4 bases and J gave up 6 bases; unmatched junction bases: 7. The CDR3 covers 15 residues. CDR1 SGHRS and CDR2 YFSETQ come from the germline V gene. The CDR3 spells CASSPEQGAAGELFF. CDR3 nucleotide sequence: TGCGCCAGCAGCCCAGAACAGGGGGCGGCCGGGGAGCTGTTTTTT.

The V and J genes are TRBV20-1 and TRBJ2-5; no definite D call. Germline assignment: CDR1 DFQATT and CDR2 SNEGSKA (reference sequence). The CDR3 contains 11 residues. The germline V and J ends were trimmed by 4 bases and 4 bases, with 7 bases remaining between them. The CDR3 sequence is CSAIASETQYF. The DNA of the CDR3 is TGCAGTGCTATCGCTTCAGAGACCCAGTACTTC.

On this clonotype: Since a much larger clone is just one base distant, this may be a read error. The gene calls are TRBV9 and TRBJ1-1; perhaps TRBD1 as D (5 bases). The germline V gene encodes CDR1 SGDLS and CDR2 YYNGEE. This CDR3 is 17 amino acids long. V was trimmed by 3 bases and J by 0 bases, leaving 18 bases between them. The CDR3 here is CASSEESGMGMNTEAFF. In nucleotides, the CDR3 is TGTGCCAGCAGCGAAGAGTCAGGGATGGGTATGAACACTGAAGCTTTCTTT.

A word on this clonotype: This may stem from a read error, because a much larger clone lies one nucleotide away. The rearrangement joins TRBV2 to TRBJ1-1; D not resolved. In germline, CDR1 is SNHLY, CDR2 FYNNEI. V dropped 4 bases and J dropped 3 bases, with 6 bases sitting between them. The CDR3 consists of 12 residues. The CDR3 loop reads CASSAQDTEAFF. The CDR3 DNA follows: TGTGCCAGCAGTGCTCAGGACACTGAAGCTTTCTTT.

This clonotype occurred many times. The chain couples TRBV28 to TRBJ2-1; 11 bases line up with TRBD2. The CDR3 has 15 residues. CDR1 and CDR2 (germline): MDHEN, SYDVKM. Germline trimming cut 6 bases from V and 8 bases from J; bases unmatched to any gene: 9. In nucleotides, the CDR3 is TGTGCCAGCAGACGACTAGCGGGAATTATCGATGAGCAGTTCTTC. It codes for CASRRLAGIIDEQFF.

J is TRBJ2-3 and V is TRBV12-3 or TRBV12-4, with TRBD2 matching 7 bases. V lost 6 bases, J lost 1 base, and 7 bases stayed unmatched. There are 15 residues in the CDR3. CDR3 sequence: CASRWTGGGTDTQYF. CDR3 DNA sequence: TGTGCCAGCAGGTGGACGGGGGGTGGCACAGATACGCAGTATTTT.

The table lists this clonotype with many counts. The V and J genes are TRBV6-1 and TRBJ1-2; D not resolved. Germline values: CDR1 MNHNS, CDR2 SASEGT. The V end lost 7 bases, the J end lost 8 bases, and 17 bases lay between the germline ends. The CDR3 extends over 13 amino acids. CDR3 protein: CASILEVERGYTF. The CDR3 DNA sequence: TGTGCCAGCATTCTCGAAGTCGAGCGGGGCTACACCTTC.

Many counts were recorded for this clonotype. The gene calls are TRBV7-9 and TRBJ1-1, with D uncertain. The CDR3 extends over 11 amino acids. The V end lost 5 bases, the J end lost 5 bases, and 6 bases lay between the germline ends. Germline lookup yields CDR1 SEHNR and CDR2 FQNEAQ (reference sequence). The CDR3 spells CASSKETEAFF. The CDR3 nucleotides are TGTGCCAGCAGCAAGGAAACTGAAGCTTTCTTT. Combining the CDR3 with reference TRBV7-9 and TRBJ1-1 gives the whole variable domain DTGVSQNPRHKITKRGQNVTFRCDPISEHNRLYWYRQTLGQGPEFLTYFQNEAQLEKSRLLSDRFSAERPKGSFSTLEIQRTEQGDSAMYLCASSKETEAFFGQGTRLTVV.

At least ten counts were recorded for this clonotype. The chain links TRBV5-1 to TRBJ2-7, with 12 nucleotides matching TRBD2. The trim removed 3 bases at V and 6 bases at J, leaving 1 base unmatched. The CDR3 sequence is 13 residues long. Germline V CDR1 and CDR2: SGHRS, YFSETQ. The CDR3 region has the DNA TGCGCCAGCAGCTCTAGCGGGAGGGTCGAGCAGTACTTC. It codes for CASSSSGRVEQYF. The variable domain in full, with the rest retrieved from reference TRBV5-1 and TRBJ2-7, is KAGVTQTPRYLIKTRGQQVTLSCSPISGHRSVSWYQQTPGQGLQFLFEYFSETQRNKGNFPGRFSGRQFSNSRSEMNVSTLELGDSALYLCASSSSGRVEQYFGPGTRLTVT.

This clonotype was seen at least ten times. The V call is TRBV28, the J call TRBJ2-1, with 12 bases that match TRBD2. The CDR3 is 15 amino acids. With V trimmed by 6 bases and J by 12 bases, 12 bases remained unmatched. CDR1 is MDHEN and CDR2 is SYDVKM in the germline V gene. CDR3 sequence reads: CASSWGLAGGPSQFF. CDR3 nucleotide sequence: TGTGCCAGCAGCTGGGGACTAGCGGGCGGTCCCTCGCAGTTCTTC. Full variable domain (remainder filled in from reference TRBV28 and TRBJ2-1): DVKVTQSSRYLVKRTGEKVFLECVQDMDHENMFWYRQDPGLGLRLIYFSYDVKMKEKGDIPEGYSVSREKKERFSLILESASTNQTSMYLCASSWGLAGGPSQFFGPGTRLTVL.

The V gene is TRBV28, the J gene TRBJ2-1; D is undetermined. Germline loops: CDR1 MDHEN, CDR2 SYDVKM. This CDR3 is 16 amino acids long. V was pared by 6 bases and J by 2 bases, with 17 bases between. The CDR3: CASSFVPTKTYNEQFF. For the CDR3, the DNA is TGTGCCAGCAGCTTTGTACCCACCAAGACCTACAATGAGCAGTTCTTC.

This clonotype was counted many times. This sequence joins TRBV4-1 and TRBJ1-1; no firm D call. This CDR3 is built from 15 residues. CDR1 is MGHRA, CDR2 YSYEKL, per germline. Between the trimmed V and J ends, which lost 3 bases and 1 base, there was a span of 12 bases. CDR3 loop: CASSQSSTQNTEAFF. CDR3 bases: TGCGCCAGCAGCCAGAGCAGTACCCAGAACACTGAAGCTTTCTTT.

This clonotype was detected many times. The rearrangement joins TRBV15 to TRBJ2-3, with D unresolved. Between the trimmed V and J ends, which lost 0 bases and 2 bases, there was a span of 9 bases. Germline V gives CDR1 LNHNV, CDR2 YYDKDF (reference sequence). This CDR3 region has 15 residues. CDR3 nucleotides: TGTGCCACCAGCAGAGATGCCAGCCACACAGATACGCAGTATTTT. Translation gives CATSRDASHTDTQYF.

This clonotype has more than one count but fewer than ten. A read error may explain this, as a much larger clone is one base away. This chain's CDR3 is CAWSEAGWGETQYF. CDR3 nucleotide sequence: TGTGCCTGGAGTGAGGCGGGATGGGGCGAGACCCAGTACTTC. The gene calls are TRBV30 and TRBJ2-5; D possibly corresponds to TRBD2 (6 bases). The V gene's germline CDR1 is GTSNPN and CDR2 SVGIG (reference sequence). The CDR3 loop spans 14 amino acids. The V gene lost 1 base and the J gene lost 5 bases, with 14 bases spanning the gap.

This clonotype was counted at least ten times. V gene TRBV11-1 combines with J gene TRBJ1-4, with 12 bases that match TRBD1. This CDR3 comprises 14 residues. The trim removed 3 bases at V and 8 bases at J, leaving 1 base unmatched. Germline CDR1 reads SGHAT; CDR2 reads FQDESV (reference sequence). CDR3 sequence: CASSFGTGGEKLFF. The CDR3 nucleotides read TGTGCCAGCAGCTTCGGGACAGGGGGCGAAAAACTGTTTTTT.

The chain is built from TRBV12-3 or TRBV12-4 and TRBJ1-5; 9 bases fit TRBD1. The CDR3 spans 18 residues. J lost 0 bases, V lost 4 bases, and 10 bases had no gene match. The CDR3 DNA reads TGTGCCAGCAGTTCCACCGGGACAGGGAAATTTAGCAATCAGCCCCAGCATTTT. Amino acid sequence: CASSSTGTGKFSNQPQHF.

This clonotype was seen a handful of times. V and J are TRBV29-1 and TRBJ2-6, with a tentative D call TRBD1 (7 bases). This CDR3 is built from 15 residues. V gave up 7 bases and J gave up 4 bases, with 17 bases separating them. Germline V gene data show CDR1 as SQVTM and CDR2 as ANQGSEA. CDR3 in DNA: TGCAGCGCTGAGTCAGGGGGGACCGGGGCCAACGTCCTGACTTTC. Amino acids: CSAESGGTGANVLTF.

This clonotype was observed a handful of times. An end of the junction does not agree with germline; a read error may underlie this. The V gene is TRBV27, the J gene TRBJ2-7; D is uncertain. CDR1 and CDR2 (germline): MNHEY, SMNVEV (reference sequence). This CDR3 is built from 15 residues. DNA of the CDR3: TGCGCCAGCAGCCAAGTTTCGTCAGGAGCCTACGAGCAGTACTTC. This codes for CASSQVSSGAYEQYF.

The CDR3 sequence is CASSEPPSGTYNEQFF. In DNA, the CDR3 is TGCGCCAGCAGTGAGCCTCCTTCGGGGACTTACAATGAGCAGTTCTTC. V usage is TRBV10-1 and J usage is TRBJ2-1, with D tentatively TRBD2 (6 bases). Trimming shortened V by 2 bases and J by 4 bases, and 15 bases separated the two germline ends. Germline values: CDR1 WNHNN, CDR2 SYGVQD (reference sequence). The CDR3 length is 16 residues.

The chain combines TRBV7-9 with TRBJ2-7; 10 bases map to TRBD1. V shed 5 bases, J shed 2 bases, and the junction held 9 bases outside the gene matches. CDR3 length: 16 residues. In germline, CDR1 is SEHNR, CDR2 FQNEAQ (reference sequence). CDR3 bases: TGTGCCAGCAGCCCAACGGCCGGGACAGGGGCCTACGAGCAGTACTTC. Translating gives CASSPTAGTGAYEQYF. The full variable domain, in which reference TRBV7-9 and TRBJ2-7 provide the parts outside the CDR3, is DTGVSQNPRHKITKRGQNVTFRCDPISEHNRLYWYRQTLGQGPEFLTYFQNEAQLEKSRLLSDRFSAERPKGSFSTLEIQRTEQGDSAMYLCASSPTAGTGAYEQYFGPGTRLTVT.

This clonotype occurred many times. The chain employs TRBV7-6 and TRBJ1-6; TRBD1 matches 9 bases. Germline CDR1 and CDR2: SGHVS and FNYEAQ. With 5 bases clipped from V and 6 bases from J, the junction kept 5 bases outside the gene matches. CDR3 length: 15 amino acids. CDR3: CASSRDRDTNSPLHF. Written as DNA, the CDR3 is TGTGCCAGCAGCCGGGACAGGGACACTAATTCACCCCTCCACTTT.

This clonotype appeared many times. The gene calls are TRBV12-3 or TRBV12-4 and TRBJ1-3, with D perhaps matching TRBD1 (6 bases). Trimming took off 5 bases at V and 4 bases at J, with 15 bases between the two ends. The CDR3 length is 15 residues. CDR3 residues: CASSPGQPRGNTIYF. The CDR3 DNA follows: TGTGCCAGCAGTCCTGGACAGCCCAGGGGAAACACCATATATTTT.

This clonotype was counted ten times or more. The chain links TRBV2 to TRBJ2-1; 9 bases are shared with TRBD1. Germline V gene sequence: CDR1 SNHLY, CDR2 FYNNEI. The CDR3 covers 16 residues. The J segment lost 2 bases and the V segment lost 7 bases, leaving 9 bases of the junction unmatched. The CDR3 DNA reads TGTGCCAGCAACGTACGGGGACAGGGAACCTACAATGAGCAGTTCTTC. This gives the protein CASNVRGQGTYNEQFF.

Here the CDR3 DNA reads TGTGCCAGCAGTGTGGTTACAGGGAGCTCCTACGAGCAGTACTTC. Protein product: CASSVVTGSSYEQYF. The chain links TRBV6-2 or TRBV6-3 to TRBJ2-7; D perhaps matches TRBD1 (6 bases). Deletions cut 5 bases from V and 0 bases from J, with 14 bases between. The CDR3 spans 15 residues. The V gene's germline CDR1 is MNHEY and CDR2 SVGEGT.

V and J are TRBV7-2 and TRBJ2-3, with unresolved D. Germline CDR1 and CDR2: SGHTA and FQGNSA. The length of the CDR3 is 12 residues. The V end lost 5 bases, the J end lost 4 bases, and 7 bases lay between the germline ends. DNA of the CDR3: TGTGCCAGCAGCCCGAGACCAGATACGCAGTATTTT. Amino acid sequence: CASSPRPDTQYF.

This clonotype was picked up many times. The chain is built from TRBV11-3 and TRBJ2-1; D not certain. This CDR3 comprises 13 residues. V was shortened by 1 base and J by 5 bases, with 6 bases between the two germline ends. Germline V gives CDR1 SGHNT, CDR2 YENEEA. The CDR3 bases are TGTGCCAGCAGCTTAGGTCGGAACAATGAGCAGTTCTTC. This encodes CASSLGRNNEQFF.

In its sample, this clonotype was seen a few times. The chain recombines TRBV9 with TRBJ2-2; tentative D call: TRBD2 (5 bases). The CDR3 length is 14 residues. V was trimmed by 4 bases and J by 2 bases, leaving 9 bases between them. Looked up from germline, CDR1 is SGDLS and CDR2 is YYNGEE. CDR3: CASSSPGNTGELFF. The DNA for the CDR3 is TGTGCCAGCAGCTCCCCGGGAAACACCGGGGAGCTGTTTTTT.

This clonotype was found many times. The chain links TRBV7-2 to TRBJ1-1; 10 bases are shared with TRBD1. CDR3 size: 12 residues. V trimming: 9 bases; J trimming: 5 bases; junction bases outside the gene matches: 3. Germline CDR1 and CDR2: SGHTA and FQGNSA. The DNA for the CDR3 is TGTGCCAGAGGGACAGGGGCAACTGAAGCTTTCTTT. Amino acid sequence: CARGTGATEAFF.

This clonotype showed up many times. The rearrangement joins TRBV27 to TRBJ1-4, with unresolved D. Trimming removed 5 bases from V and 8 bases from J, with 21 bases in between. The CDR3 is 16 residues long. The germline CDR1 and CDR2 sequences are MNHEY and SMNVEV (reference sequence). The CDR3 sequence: CASSQLDRETAEKLFF. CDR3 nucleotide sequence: TGTGCCAGCAGTCAACTAGACCGGGAGACCGCCGAAAAACTGTTTTTT.